The next 7 T cell receptor beta chains were all read from a single sample in a study of shared clonotypes between healthy human individuals (TCRdb year 2020). The library was built by means of the immunoSEQ multiplex PCR assay. TCRdb stores this immuneACCESS table with in-frame sequences only. Part of the clones is absent; in the studies checked, under half of the shortfall reflects unresolved V genes, and no reason is known for the rest. A total of over 400,000 clones appear in this sample, approximately 84% of them only once. The biggest ten clones account for more than 9.5% of the sample. The material sequenced was PBMCs. These receptors all come from a woman aged 40-49 years in good health. Some clones in this sample may be carry-over from other donors' samples.

As regards this clone: A far bigger clonotype differs at one base, so this is likely a read error. The gene calls are TRBV2 and TRBJ1-1, with a tentative D call TRBD1 (5 bases). The CDR3 has 13 residues. The V gene's germline CDR1 is SNHLY and CDR2 FYNNEI. V was cut by 4 bases and J by 5 bases, with 11 bases left in between. CDR3 DNA: TGTGCCAGCAGTGTGGGGGGTGTGACTGAAGCTTTCTTT. This gives the protein CASSVGGVTEAFF.

The chain combines TRBV5-1 with TRBJ2-2, with 7 nucleotides matching TRBD1. The ends lost 2 bases at V and 4 bases at J; junction bases unmatched: 2. There are 14 residues in the CDR3. Germline assignment: CDR1 SGHRS and CDR2 YFSETQ. This chain's CDR3 is CASSLQGSTGELFF. For the CDR3, the DNA is TGCGCCAGCAGCTTACAGGGGAGCACCGGGGAGCTGTTTTTT.

As concerns this clone: A far more abundant clone sits one base away, making this likely a read error. The gene calls are TRBV30 and TRBJ2-1; 11 nucleotides line up with TRBD2. The V gene's germline CDR1 is GTSNPN and CDR2 SVGIG (reference sequence). After removal of 0 bases from V and 8 bases from J, the junction contained 12 bases not matched to a gene. This CDR3 has 17 amino acids. CDR3: CAWSVSPGGLADDEQFF. In DNA, the CDR3 is TGTGCCTGGAGTGTTTCCCCGGGGGGACTAGCGGACGATGAGCAGTTCTTC.

The CDR3 is CASSLGGTPLNQPQHF. The CDR3 region has the DNA TGTGCCAGCAGTTTGGGTGGGACACCATTGAATCAGCCCCAGCATTTT. The V and J genes are TRBV28 and TRBJ1-5; D perhaps matches TRBD1 (6 bases). This CDR3 region has 16 residues. The germline V and J ends were trimmed by 3 bases and 4 bases, with 16 bases remaining between them. Germline CDR1 reads MDHEN; CDR2 reads SYDVKM. The whole variable domain, filled in from reference TRBV28 and TRBJ1-5, reads DVKVTQSSRYLVKRTGEKVFLECVQDMDHENMFWYRQDPGLGLRLIYFSYDVKMKEKGDIPEGYSVSREKKERFSLILESASTNQTSMYLCASSLGGTPLNQPQHFGDGTRLSIL.

The chain recombines TRBV6-5 with TRBJ2-2; 7 nucleotides match TRBD1. CDR1 is MNHEY and CDR2 is SVGAGI in the germline V gene. Trimming at V came to 6 bases and at J to 0 bases, leaving 4 bases not matched to a gene. This CDR3 has 15 amino acids. CDR3 DNA sequence: TGTGCCAGCAGCGGGGACAGCGCGAACACCGGGGAGCTGTTTTTT. Its translation is CASSGDSANTGELFF.

This rearrangement joins TRBV2 to TRBJ2-3; D may be TRBD1 (6 bases). Germline CDR1 and CDR2: SNHLY and FYNNEI. V gave up 5 bases and J gave up 11 bases, with 17 bases separating them. The CDR3 contains 13 residues. CDR3 amino acids: CASSSDLGGEQYF. CDR3 nucleotides: TGTGCCAGCAGTTCAGATTTAGGGGGAGAGCAGTATTTT.

This clone was picked up a small number of times. The V and J genes are TRBV6-1 and TRBJ1-2, with a tentative D call TRBD1 (6 bases). Germline-derived CDR1 and CDR2 are MNHNS and SASEGT. CDR3 length equals 15 residues. V was clipped by 3 bases and J by 4 bases, with 15 bases between them. CDR3 in DNA: TGTGCCAGCAGTGATGGGGGGCCCGATCTCTATGGCTACACCTTC. Its translation is CASSDGGPDLYGYTF.